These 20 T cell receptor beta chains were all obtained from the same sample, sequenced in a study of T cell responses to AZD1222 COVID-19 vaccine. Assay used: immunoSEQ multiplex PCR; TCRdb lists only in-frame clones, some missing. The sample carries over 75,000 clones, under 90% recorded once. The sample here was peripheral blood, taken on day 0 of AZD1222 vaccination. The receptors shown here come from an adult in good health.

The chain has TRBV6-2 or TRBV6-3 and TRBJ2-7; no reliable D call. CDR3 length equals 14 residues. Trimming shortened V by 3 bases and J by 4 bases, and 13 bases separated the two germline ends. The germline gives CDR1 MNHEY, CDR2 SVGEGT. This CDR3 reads CASSYPGSEYEQYF. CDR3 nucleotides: TGTGCCAGCAGTTATCCCGGGTCTGAGTACGAGCAGTACTTC.

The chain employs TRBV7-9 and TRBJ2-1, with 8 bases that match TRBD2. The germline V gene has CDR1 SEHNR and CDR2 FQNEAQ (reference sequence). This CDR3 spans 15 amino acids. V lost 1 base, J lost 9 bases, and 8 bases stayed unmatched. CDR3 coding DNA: TGTGCCAGCAGCTTAGGGAGCGGGGGCGTCGGTGAGCAGTTCTTC. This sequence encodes CASSLGSGGVGEQFF. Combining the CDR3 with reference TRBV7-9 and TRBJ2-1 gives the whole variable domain DTGVSQNPRHKITKRGQNVTFRCDPISEHNRLYWYRQTLGQGPEFLTYFQNEAQLEKSRLLSDRFSAERPKGSFSTLEIQRTEQGDSAMYLCASSLGSGGVGEQFFGPGTRLTVL.

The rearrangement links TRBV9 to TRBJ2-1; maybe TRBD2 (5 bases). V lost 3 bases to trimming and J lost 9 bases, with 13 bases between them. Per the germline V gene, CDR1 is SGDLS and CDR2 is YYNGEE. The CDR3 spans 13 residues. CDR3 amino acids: CASSGAEVGEQFF. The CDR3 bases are TGTGCCAGCAGCGGGGCGGAGGTTGGTGAGCAGTTCTTC.

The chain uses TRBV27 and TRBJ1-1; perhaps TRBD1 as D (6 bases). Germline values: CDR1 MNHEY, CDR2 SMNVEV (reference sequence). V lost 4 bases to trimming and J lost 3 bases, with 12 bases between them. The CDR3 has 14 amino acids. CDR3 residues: CASSYNREDTEAFF. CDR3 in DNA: TGTGCCAGCAGTTATAACAGGGAAGACACTGAAGCTTTCTTT.

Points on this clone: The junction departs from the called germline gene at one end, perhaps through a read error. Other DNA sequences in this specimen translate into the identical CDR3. For the CDR3, the DNA is TGTGCCAGCTCTCCACAGGGGAACACTGAAGCTTTCTTT. It yields the protein CASSPQGNTEAFF. The V gene is TRBV18, the J gene TRBJ1-1, with TRBD1 as a possible D gene (6 bases). The CDR3 length is 13 residues. Germline CDR1 KGHSH, CDR2 LQKENI.

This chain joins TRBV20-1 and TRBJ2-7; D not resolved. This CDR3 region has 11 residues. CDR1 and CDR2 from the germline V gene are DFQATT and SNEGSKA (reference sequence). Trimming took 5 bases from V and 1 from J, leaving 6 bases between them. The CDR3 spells CSAQWSYEQYF. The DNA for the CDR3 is TGCAGTGCTCAATGGTCCTACGAGCAGTACTTC.

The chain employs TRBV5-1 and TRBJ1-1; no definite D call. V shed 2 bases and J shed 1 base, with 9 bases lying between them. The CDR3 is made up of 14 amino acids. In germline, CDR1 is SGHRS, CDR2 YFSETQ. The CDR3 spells CASSLGPQNTEAFF. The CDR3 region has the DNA TGCGCCAGCAGCTTAGGGCCCCAGAACACTGAAGCTTTCTTT.

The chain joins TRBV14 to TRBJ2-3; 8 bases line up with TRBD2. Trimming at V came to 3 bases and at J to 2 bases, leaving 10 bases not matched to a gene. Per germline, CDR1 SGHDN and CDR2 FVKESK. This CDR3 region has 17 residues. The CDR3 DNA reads TGTGCCAGCAGCCACCAGCCGGGACTAGGAGACACAGATACGCAGTATTTT. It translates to CASSHQPGLGDTDTQYF.

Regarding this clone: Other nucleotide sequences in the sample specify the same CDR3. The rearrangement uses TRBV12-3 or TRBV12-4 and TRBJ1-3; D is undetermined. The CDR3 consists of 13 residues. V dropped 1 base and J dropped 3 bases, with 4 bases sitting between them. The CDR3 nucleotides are TGTGCCAGCAGTTTAGGGGGTGGAAACACCATATATTTT. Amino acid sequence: CASSLGGGNTIYF.

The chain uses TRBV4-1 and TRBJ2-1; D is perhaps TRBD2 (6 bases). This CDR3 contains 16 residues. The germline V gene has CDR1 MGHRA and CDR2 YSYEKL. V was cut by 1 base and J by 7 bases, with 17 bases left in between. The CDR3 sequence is CASSQGTTITTNEQFF. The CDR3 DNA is TGCGCCAGCAGCCAAGGGACTACAATAACGACTAATGAGCAGTTCTTC.

The CDR3 is CASSLSSGSYAYNEQFF. The CDR3 DNA sequence: TGTGCCAGCAGTTTATCATCCGGGAGTTACGCCTACAATGAGCAGTTCTTC. V usage is TRBV27 and J usage is TRBJ2-1; TRBD2 is a possible D gene (6 bases). Germline V lookup: CDR1 MNHEY, CDR2 SMNVEV (reference sequence). The length of the CDR3 is 17 residues. V was pared by 0 bases and J by 2 bases, with 14 bases between.

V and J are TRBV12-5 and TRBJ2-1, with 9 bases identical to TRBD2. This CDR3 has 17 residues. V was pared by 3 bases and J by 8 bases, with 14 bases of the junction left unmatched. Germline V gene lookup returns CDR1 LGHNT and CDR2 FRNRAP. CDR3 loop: CASGLGIAGDHLDEQFF. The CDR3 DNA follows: TGTGCTAGTGGTTTAGGAATAGCGGGAGATCATCTCGATGAGCAGTTCTTC.

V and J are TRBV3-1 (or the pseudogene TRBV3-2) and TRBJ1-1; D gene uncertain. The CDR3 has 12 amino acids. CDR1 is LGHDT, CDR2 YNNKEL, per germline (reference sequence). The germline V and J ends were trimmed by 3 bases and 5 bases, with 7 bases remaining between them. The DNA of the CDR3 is TGTGCCAGCAGCCACCCCGGGACTGAAGCTTTCTTT. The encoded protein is CASSHPGTEAFF.

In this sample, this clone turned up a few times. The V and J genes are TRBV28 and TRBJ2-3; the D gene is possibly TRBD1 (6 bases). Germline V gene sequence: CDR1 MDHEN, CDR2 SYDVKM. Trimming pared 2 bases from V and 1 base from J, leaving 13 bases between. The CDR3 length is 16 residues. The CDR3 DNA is TGTGCCAGCAGTTTACTGGGCGGACAGCGCACAGATACGCAGTATTTT. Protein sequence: CASSLLGGQRTDTQYF.

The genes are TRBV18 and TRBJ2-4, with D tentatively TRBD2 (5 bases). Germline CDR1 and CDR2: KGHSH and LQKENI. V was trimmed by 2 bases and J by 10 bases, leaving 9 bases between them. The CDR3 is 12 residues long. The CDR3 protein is CASSPDRGIQYF. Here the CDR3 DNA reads TGTGCCAGCTCACCAGACCGAGGGATTCAGTACTTC.

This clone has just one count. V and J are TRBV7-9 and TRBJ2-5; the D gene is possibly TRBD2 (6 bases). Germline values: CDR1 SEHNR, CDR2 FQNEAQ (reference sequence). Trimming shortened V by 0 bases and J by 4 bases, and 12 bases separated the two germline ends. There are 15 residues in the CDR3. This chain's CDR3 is CASSLAPAGPETQYF. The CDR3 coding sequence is TGTGCCAGCAGCTTAGCGCCAGCGGGTCCAGAGACCCAGTACTTC.

The CDR3 region has the DNA TGTGCCAGCAGTGTCCTTTCGGGGAAGTCGACTTACGAGCAGTACTTC. Residues: CASSVLSGKSTYEQYF. The chain is built from TRBV6-1 and TRBJ2-7, with a tentative D call TRBD2 (5 bases). Trimming left V 4 bases short and J 4 bases short, with 20 bases between. Germline CDR1 MNHNS, CDR2 SASEGT. CDR3 length: 16 amino acids.

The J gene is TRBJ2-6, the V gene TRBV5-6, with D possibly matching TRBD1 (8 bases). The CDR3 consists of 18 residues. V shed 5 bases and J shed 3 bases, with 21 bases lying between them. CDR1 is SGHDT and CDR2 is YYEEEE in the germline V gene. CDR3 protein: CASRVTGGLNYGANVLTF. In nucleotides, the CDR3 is TGTGCCAGCAGAGTTACAGGGGGACTAAACTATGGGGCCAACGTCCTGACTTTC.

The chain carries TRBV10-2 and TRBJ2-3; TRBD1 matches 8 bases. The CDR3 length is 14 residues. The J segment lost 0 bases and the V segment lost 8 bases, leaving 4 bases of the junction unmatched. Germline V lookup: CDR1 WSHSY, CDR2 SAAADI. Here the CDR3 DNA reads TGCGCCAGCCAGGACAGGGAAAGCACAGATACGCAGTATTTT. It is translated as CASQDRESTDTQYF.

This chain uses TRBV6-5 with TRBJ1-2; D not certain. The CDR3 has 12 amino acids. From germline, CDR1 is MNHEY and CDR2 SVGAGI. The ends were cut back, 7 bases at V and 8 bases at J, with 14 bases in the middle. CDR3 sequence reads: CASKDYSRGYTF. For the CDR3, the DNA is TGTGCCAGCAAGGACTATTCTAGGGGCTACACCTTC.